This TCR beta chain was found in a study of a mutant IDH1 vaccine in newly diagnosed glioma. Study information: Vaccination began 4-6 weeks post radiotherapy alone, or with temozolomide cycles. There were roughly 60% males and about 38% females among treated patients, whose mean age was approximately 44 years.

This CDR3 is 13 amino acids long. Trimming cost V 2 bases and J 5 bases, with 9 bases left between them. Germline V gene data show CDR1 as MNHEY and CDR2 as SMNVEV (reference sequence). Measured with immunoSEQ multiplex PCR; TCRdb has only the in-frame clones, and not every one. The sample yields approximately 110,000 clones, roughly 90% seen once. In regard to this clone: What it binds is not known. In the same sample, other DNA sequences code for this CDR3.

Time point given: week 11, during vaccination. With topical imiquimod, each dose of the vaccine consisted of 300 ug of mutant IDH1 20-mer peptide. The chain employs TRBV27 and TRBJ1-1; D may be TRBD1 (5 bases). This TCR derives from a woman in her forties or fifties with glioma. The sequencing used PBMCs, collected from a glioma patient whose treatment included an IDH1 peptide vaccine. The CDR3 region is CASSLGGGTEAFF. CDR3 sequence (DNA): TGTGCCAGCAGTTTAGGGGGGGGGACTGAAGCTTTCTTT.